Below, 22 T cell receptor beta chains from the same sample are listed, as sequenced in a study of blood T cells in healthy people across ages. It was with a sample-barcoded 5' primer and a J-beta primer mix that a second PCR of about 6 to 12 cycles was run. MiXCR, applied by TCRdb to the 5' RACE reads, yields one record per CDR3 protein. The table has around 900,000 distinct CDR3 sequences, roughly 51% seen once; the top ten hold about a fifth. The sequencing sample was made of blood. These receptor sequences come from a woman aged 55-70 years in good health.

The chain links TRBV20-1 to TRBJ2-1, with D possibly being TRBD2 (5 bases). The V gene lost 3 bases and the J gene lost 0 bases, with 12 bases spanning the gap. The CDR3 runs to 15 residues. Germline V gene data show CDR1 as DFQATT and CDR2 as SNEGSKA (reference sequence). DNA for the CDR3: TGCAGTGCTAGCGTTCGACTAACCTCCTACAATGAGCAGTTCTTC. This sequence encodes CSASVRLTSYNEQFF.

This clonotype was recorded a few times. V and J are TRBV29-1 and TRBJ2-1; D call uncertain. Trimming cost V 4 bases and J 10 bases, with 11 bases left between them. Germline V gene lookup returns CDR1 SQVTM and CDR2 ANQGSEA. The CDR3 runs 11 residues. As DNA, the CDR3 is TGCAGCGTTGGCGCGCCAGCGGAGCAGTTCTTC. Translation gives CSVGAPAEQFF.

J is TRBJ2-4 and V is TRBV27; 12 nucleotides align to TRBD1. The J call could be wrong; TRBJ2-7 is a better fit for the DNA end. Germline V gives CDR1 MNHEY, CDR2 SMNVEV (reference sequence). There are 15 residues in the CDR3. For the CDR3, the DNA is TGTGCCAGCAGTTCACTCGGGACAGGGGGCGTCGAGCAGTACTTC. It codes for CASSSLGTGGVEQYF.

This rearrangement joins TRBV12-3 or TRBV12-4 to TRBJ2-2, with a weak D call TRBD1 (6 bases). The CDR3 totals 15 residues. V lost 4 bases and J 2 bases, leaving 11 bases between the germline ends. The CDR3 sequence is CASSSSDSNTGELFF. CDR3 nucleotide sequence: TGTGCCAGCAGTTCATCGGACAGCAACACCGGGGAGCTGTTTTTT.

The chain has TRBV28 and TRBJ2-7; D is possibly TRBD1 (6 bases). CDR3 length equals 14 residues. The V gene's germline CDR1 is MDHEN and CDR2 SYDVKM. V shed 8 bases and J shed 3 bases, with 17 bases lying between them. The CDR3 is CASSGSVGGYEQYF. CDR3 nucleotide sequence: TGTGCCAGCTCGGGTAGCGTAGGGGGCTACGAGCAGTACTTC. The full variable domain, completed using reference TRBV28 and TRBJ2-7, is DVKVTQSSRYLVKRTGEKVFLECVQDMDHENMFWYRQDPGLGLRLIYFSYDVKMKEKGDIPEGYSVSREKKERFSLILESASTNQTSMYLCASSGSVGGYEQYFGPGTRLTVT.

This chain links TRBV7-2 with TRBJ2-7, with 7 bases matching TRBD1. The CDR3 contains 16 residues. Trimming at V came to 2 bases and at J to 3 bases, leaving 10 bases not matched to a gene. CDR1 SGHTA and CDR2 FQGNSA come from the germline V gene. The CDR3: CASSLFGTDNYYEQYF. The CDR3 DNA reads TGTGCCAGCAGCTTATTCGGGACAGATAATTACTACGAGCAGTACTTC.

This clonotype was observed a handful of times. The chain is built from TRBV4-2 and TRBJ2-1; D is unresolved. This CDR3 has 13 residues. Deletions cut 1 base from V and 9 bases from J, with 10 bases between. Germline lookup yields CDR1 LGHNA and CDR2 YNFKEQ. As DNA, the CDR3 is TGTGCCAGCAGCCAAGTCGGGCGAAGTGAGCAGTTCTTC. It yields the protein CASSQVGRSEQFF.

This clonotype showed up just a few times. The J gene is TRBJ2-3, the V gene TRBV4-2; D may be TRBD1 (6 bases). The CDR3 runs to 16 residues. V lost 3 bases, J lost 5 bases, and 18 bases lay in between. Germline V gene sequence: CDR1 LGHNA, CDR2 YNFKEQ. The CDR3 DNA is TGTGCCAGCAGCCACGTTACAGGGTCCGGCGGAGATACGCAGTATTTT. Translated, it gives CASSHVTGSGGDTQYF.

This clonotype appeared once. V gene TRBV27 combines with J gene TRBJ2-2; possible D gene TRBD2, 5 bases. Germline lookup yields CDR1 MNHEY and CDR2 SMNVEV (reference sequence). Trimming left V 5 bases short and J 6 bases short, with 13 bases between. The CDR3 extends over 14 amino acids. The CDR3, as DNA: TGTGCCAGCAGTCCCACGACTATCGCCGGGGAGCTGTTTTTT. Translating gives CASSPTTIAGELFF.

This clonotype was counted only a few times. This chain joins TRBV7-9 and TRBJ2-3; 15 bases align to TRBD2. CDR1 SEHNR and CDR2 FQNEAQ come from the germline V gene (reference sequence). The CDR3 is 17 residues long. J was trimmed by 1 base and V by 5 bases; bases with no gene match: 4. The CDR3 loop reads CASSPGTSGRRTDTQYF. CDR3 bases: TGTGCCAGCAGCCCCGGGACTAGCGGGAGGCGCACAGATACGCAGTATTTT.

In this sample, this clonotype turned up a few times. This rearrangement joins TRBV27 to TRBJ2-7; 7 nucleotides match TRBD2. J gave up 3 bases and V 1 base, and 6 bases lay outside the gene matches. Germline values: CDR1 MNHEY, CDR2 SMNVEV (reference sequence). This CDR3 region has 15 residues. CDR3 protein: CASSLLGPGGYEQYF. As DNA, the CDR3 is TGTGCCAGCAGTTTATTGGGCCCGGGAGGCTACGAGCAGTACTTC.

The chain joins TRBV4-3 to TRBJ2-7; D unclear. CDR3 length: 13 amino acids. The germline V gene encodes CDR1 LGHNA and CDR2 YSLEER. The germline V and J ends were trimmed by 4 bases and 3 bases, with 10 bases remaining between them. The CDR3 sequence: CASSPYGGYEQYF. CDR3 coding DNA: TGCGCCAGCAGCCCGTACGGTGGCTACGAGCAGTACTTC.

This clonotype appeared a few times. The chain links TRBV29-1 to TRBJ2-5; D remains ambiguous. Between the trimmed V and J ends, which lost 6 bases and 4 bases, there was a span of 12 bases. This CDR3 is built from 12 residues. Germline CDR1 and CDR2: SQVTM and ANQGSEA. For the CDR3, the DNA is TGCAGCGTATACTTAATACGAGAGACCCAGTACTTC. It encodes CSVYLIRETQYF.

This clonotype was picked up one time. The rearrangement links TRBV4-1 to TRBJ1-6, with unresolved D. The CDR3 is 14 amino acids. Trimming cost V 0 bases and J 10 bases, with 10 bases left between them. Germline V gene data show CDR1 as MGHRA and CDR2 as YSYEKL. CDR3 sequence: CASSQERVGSPLHF. The CDR3 nucleotides read TGCGCCAGCAGCCAAGAGAGGGTTGGATCACCCCTCCACTTT.

This clonotype was seen more than once but under ten times. The rearrangement uses TRBV27 and TRBJ2-3; 9 positions match TRBD1. V lost 6 bases, J lost 3 bases, and 4 bases stayed unmatched. The CDR3 consists of 14 residues. Germline CDR1 MNHEY, CDR2 SMNVEV (reference sequence). Here the CDR3 reads CASRGTGRTDTQYF. The CDR3 region has the DNA TGTGCCAGCAGGGGGACAGGGAGAACAGATACGCAGTATTTT.

This clonotype was observed a few times. This rearrangement joins TRBV6-1 to TRBJ1-6; TRBD1 is a possible D gene (5 bases). V lost 4 bases to trimming and J lost 8 bases, with 12 bases between them. The CDR3 is 14 amino acids. Germline CDR1 reads MNHNS; CDR2 reads SASEGT. The CDR3 DNA reads as TGTGCCAGCAGTGCGCAGGGCCCCGATTCACCCCTCCACTTT. Residues: CASSAQGPDSPLHF.

The chain uses TRBV25-1 and TRBJ1-3; D is uncertain. The CDR3 totals 15 residues. V was clipped by 10 bases and J by 4 bases, with 20 bases between them. Germline CDR1 and CDR2: MGHDK and SYGVNS. The CDR3 loop is CANGPGEVAGNTIYF. The CDR3 bases are TGTGCCAACGGACCCGGGGAGGTCGCCGGAAACACCATATATTTT.

The chain links TRBV6-5 to TRBJ2-5; no clear D. The length of the CDR3 is 14 residues. V lost 6 bases and J 0 bases, leaving 11 bases between the germline ends. Germline assignment: CDR1 MNHEY and CDR2 SVGAGI. CDR3 in DNA: TGTGCCAGCAGATCTAGAACCCACCAAGAGACCCAGTACTTC. Translation: CASRSRTHQETQYF.

The V call is TRBV4-2, the J call TRBJ2-4; 9 nucleotides match TRBD2. Germline V lookup: CDR1 LGHNA, CDR2 YNFKEQ. The CDR3 totals 16 residues. With V trimmed by 0 bases and J by 7 bases, 7 bases remained unmatched. As DNA, the CDR3 is TGTGCCAGCAGCCAAGATCAGGCGGGAGGGGGGAACATTCAGTACTTC. Its translation: CASSQDQAGGGNIQYF.

This clonotype was seen a handful of times. V is TRBV4-1 and J is TRBJ2-1, with TRBD2 matching 8 bases. This CDR3 is built from 17 residues. The V and J ends lost 4 bases and 2 bases, in that order; junction bases with no gene match: 10. Germline loops: CDR1 MGHRA, CDR2 YSYEKL. The CDR3 spells CASSPIRGGLAYNEQFF. CDR3 nucleotide sequence: TGCGCCAGCAGCCCCATAAGGGGGGGACTAGCCTACAATGAGCAGTTCTTC.

This chain joins TRBV6-5 and TRBJ2-3, with TRBD2 matching 10 bases. The CDR3 sequence is 15 residues long. Germline V gene sequence: CDR1 MNHEY, CDR2 SVGAGI. The V gene end was trimmed by 4 bases and the J gene end by 4 bases; junction bases not matched to a gene: 5. The chain's CDR3 is CASSWLAGVSDTQYF. CDR3 nucleotides: TGTGCCAGCAGTTGGCTAGCGGGAGTTTCAGATACGCAGTATTTT.

The V gene is TRBV4-3, the J gene TRBJ1-2; maybe TRBD1 (6 bases). The CDR3 contains 18 residues. The germline V and J ends were trimmed by 3 bases and 0 bases, with 20 bases remaining between them. Germline V CDR1 and CDR2: LGHNA, YSLEER. The CDR3 reads CASSQDGGGGSTNYGYTF. The CDR3 DNA follows: TGCGCCAGCAGCCAGGACGGTGGAGGGGGGTCTACTAACTATGGCTACACCTTC.